The 26 T cell receptor beta chains given below trace back to one sample, sequenced in a study of T-cell memory formation after mild COVID-19. MiXCR was run by TCRdb on the 5' RACE reads, yielding one entry per CDR3 protein. Among roughly 350,000 distinct CDR3 sequences, roughly 21% were seen once, and the ten largest hold 9.5% to 15%. The specimen was PBMCs or a T cell subset sorted from them (not recorded which). These receptors all stem from an adult woman who had mild COVID-19 (a few samples of this study predate the infection). Cell type and time point are not known.

This chain uses TRBV9 with TRBJ2-1; 7 bases line up with TRBD2. Germline values: CDR1 SGDLS, CDR2 YYNGEE. This CDR3 has 16 residues. J lost 0 bases, V lost 0 bases, and 3 bases had no gene match. The CDR3 DNA reads as TGTGCCAGCAGCGTAGCGGGGGGACGCTCCTACAATGAGCAGTTCTTC. Translated: CASSVAGGRSYNEQFF.

The gene calls are TRBV6-2 or TRBV6-3 and TRBJ1-1, with TRBD1 identical over 10 bases. V gave up 5 bases and J gave up 3 bases; unmatched junction bases: 3. In germline, CDR1 is MNHEY, CDR2 SVGEGT. The CDR3 spans 14 residues. DNA for the CDR3: TGTGCCAGCAGTGGGACAGGGGAATACACTGAAGCTTTCTTT. Its translation is CASSGTGEYTEAFF.

This clonotype was recorded a few times. The chain uses TRBV7-2 and TRBJ2-2; no definite D call. The length of the CDR3 is 13 residues. V gave up 1 base and J gave up 7 bases, with 7 bases separating them. The germline gives CDR1 SGHTA, CDR2 FQGNSA. The CDR3 sequence: CASSLDGVGELFF. The CDR3 DNA reads as TGTGCCAGCAGCTTAGACGGAGTCGGGGAGCTGTTTTTT.

This clonotype showed up just once. This sequence joins TRBV11-3 and TRBJ2-5; D possibly corresponds to TRBD1 (5 bases). Deletions cut 5 bases from V and 5 bases from J, with 15 bases between. Germline CDR1 reads SGHNT; CDR2 reads YENEEA. The CDR3 runs to 14 residues. CDR3 residues: CASSRTPAGETQYF. CDR3 DNA sequence: TGTGCCAGCAGCCGGACACCGGCCGGGGAGACCCAGTACTTC. Based on the CDR3 plus reference TRBV11-3 and TRBJ2-5, the full variable domain is EAGVVQSPRYKIIEKKQPVAFWCNPISGHNTLYWYLQNLGQGPELLIRYENEEAVDDSQLPKDRFSAERLKGVDSTLKIQPAELGDSAVYLCASSRTPAGETQYFGPGTRLLVL.

This chain uses TRBV20-1 with TRBJ2-3; 7 bases are a match to TRBD2. Trimming removed 1 base from V and 1 base from J; junction bases left unmatched: 5. The germline gives CDR1 DFQATT, CDR2 SNEGSKA (reference sequence). The CDR3 contains 15 residues. Here the CDR3 reads CSARGQGGRTDTQYF. The CDR3, as DNA: TGCAGTGCTAGAGGTCAGGGAGGGCGCACAGATACGCAGTATTTT.

The V gene is TRBV30, the J gene TRBJ1-1; D may be TRBD1 (6 bases). The CDR3 contains 15 residues. CDR1 is GTSNPN, CDR2 SVGIG, per germline (reference sequence). The germline V and J ends were trimmed by 0 bases and 10 bases, with 21 bases remaining between them. CDR3: CAWSVGIAGGVLAFF. CDR3 bases: TGTGCCTGGAGTGTAGGTATTGCTGGGGGCGTGTTAGCTTTCTTT.

The chain links TRBV9 to TRBJ2-7, with TRBD2 matching over 11 bases. The V gene's germline CDR1 is SGDLS and CDR2 YYNGEE. V trimming: 2 bases; J trimming: 2 bases; junction bases outside the gene matches: 12. The CDR3 consists of 18 residues. The DNA of the CDR3 is TGTGCCAGCAGCGTTGGAGTAGGAACTAGCGGGAGTCCCTACGAGCAGTACTTC. Translation gives CASSVGVGTSGSPYEQYF.

This rearrangement joins TRBV6-1 to TRBJ2-7, with D possibly being TRBD2 (7 bases). The CDR3 length is 13 residues. Germline values: CDR1 MNHNS, CDR2 SASEGT. V lost 7 bases to trimming and J lost 3 bases, with 13 bases between them. This chain's CDR3 is CASTPGGLYEQYF. CDR3 coding DNA: TGTGCCAGCACCCCCGGGGGGCTCTACGAGCAGTACTTC.

This clonotype occurred a few times. The rearrangement joins TRBV7-2 to TRBJ2-1; 7 nucleotides agree with TRBD2. Germline V gives CDR1 SGHTA, CDR2 FQGNSA. Losses at the gene ends were 3 bases for V and 3 bases for J; bases not matched to a gene: 5. This CDR3 contains 15 residues. The CDR3 DNA follows: TGTGCCAGCAGCTTGAGCGGGACCTACTACAATGAGCAGTTCTTC. Its protein product is CASSLSGTYYNEQFF.

Only a few counts were recorded for this clonotype. This sequence joins TRBV5-1 and TRBJ2-7; no reliable D call. The CDR3 runs 11 residues. Trimming took off 3 bases at V and 4 bases at J, with 5 bases between the two ends. Germline-derived CDR1 and CDR2 are SGHRS and YFSETQ. CDR3 in DNA: TGCGCCAGCAGCTACCAATACGAGCAGTACTTC. Translating it yields CASSYQYEQYF.

This clonotype came up a few times. The chain links TRBV5-1 to TRBJ1-4, with no clear D. The germline V gene encodes CDR1 SGHRS and CDR2 YFSETQ. Trimming removed 0 bases at V and 0 bases at J, with 9 bases between. This CDR3 region has 16 residues. The CDR3: CASSLEEAATNEKLFF. The CDR3 DNA reads TGCGCCAGCAGCTTGGAGGAGGCAGCAACTAATGAAAAACTGTTTTTT.

V usage is TRBV19 and J usage is TRBJ1-5; D is perhaps TRBD1 (5 bases). The CDR3 spans 15 residues. Germline V gene data show CDR1 as LNHDA and CDR2 as SQIVND (reference sequence). V was shortened by 9 bases and J by 0 bases, with 15 bases between the two germline ends. In DNA, the CDR3 is TGTGCCAGCAGGGCCGCAGGGTATAGCAATCAGCCCCAGCATTTT. It specifies CASRAAGYSNQPQHF.

This chain connects TRBV5-1 to TRBJ2-3, with D possibly matching TRBD1 (6 bases). The germline V and J ends were trimmed by 4 bases and 3 bases, with 15 bases remaining between them. The V gene's germline CDR1 is SGHRS and CDR2 YFSETQ. The CDR3 is made up of 15 amino acids. CDR3 nucleotides: TGCGCCAGCAGCAGGAGGTCAGGGGAAACAGATACGCAGTATTTT. Translated: CASSRRSGETDTQYF.

In its sample, this clonotype was seen a few times. The chain employs TRBV27 and TRBJ2-3; 10 nucleotides line up with TRBD2. This CDR3 contains 16 residues. In germline, CDR1 is MNHEY, CDR2 SMNVEV (reference sequence). The J segment lost 1 base and the V segment lost 3 bases, leaving 4 bases of the junction unmatched. In DNA form, the CDR3 reads TGTGCCAGCAGTTTTCTAGCGGGAGAAGGCACAGATACGCAGTATTTT. This sequence encodes CASSFLAGEGTDTQYF.

The rearrangement links TRBV21-1 to TRBJ2-1; the listed D gene, TRBD1, was not tested against the DNA. TRBV21-1 is a known pseudogene. The CDR3 extends over 17 amino acids. The CDR3 loop reads CASSKPPPGRGGGEQFF. The DNA for the CDR3 is TGTGCCAGCAGCAAACCCCCCCCGGGGCGGGGGGGCGGTGAGCAGTTCTTC.

This clonotype was picked up a small number of times. J is TRBJ1-6 and V is TRBV2; perhaps TRBD1 as D (6 bases). Germline V lookup: CDR1 SNHLY, CDR2 FYNNEI. V gave up 8 bases and J gave up 10 bases, with 15 bases separating them. The CDR3 runs 13 residues. The CDR3 reads CASWTSGASPLHF. CDR3 in DNA: TGTGCCAGCTGGACCTCAGGGGCGTCACCCCTCCACTTT.

This clonotype was counted at least ten times. The gene calls are TRBV24-1 and TRBJ2-7; TRBD2 matches at 12 bases. V lost 7 bases to trimming and J lost 7 bases; unmatched junction nucleotides: 1. In germline, CDR1 is KGHDR, CDR2 SFDVKD. The CDR3 runs 12 residues. CDR3 DNA sequence: TGTGCCACCAGAGGACTAGCGGGAGAGCAGTACTTC. Protein sequence: CATRGLAGEQYF.

J is TRBJ2-7 and V is TRBV4-1, with 10 positions matching TRBD1. The junction had 9 bases not matched to a gene; V was cut back by 4 bases and J by 6 bases. Germline V gene sequence: CDR1 MGHRA, CDR2 YSYEKL. CDR3 length: 15 amino acids. The CDR3: CASSLWPGQGSEQYF. CDR3 coding DNA: TGCGCCAGCAGCCTATGGCCGGGACAGGGGTCCGAGCAGTACTTC.

The chain couples TRBV6-2 or TRBV6-3 to TRBJ1-4; D unresolved. Per the germline V gene, CDR1 is MNHEY and CDR2 is SVGEGT. V shed 5 bases and J shed 16 bases, with 20 bases lying between them. CDR3 length: 13 amino acids. CDR3 protein: CASSPRLTSGAFF. CDR3 bases: TGTGCCAGCAGTCCCCGGCTAACTTCGGGCGCGTTTTTT.

The CDR3 nucleotides are TGTGCCAGCAGCTCCCTCCTGGGGCACACAGGGGGCAATGAGCAGTTCTTC. This gives the protein CASSSLLGHTGGNEQFF. The chain is built from TRBV7-6 and TRBJ2-1, with TRBD1 matching over 8 bases. Losses at the gene ends were 4 bases for V and 6 bases for J; bases not matched to a gene: 14. This CDR3 spans 17 amino acids. Germline CDR1 SGHVS, CDR2 FNYEAQ.

V gene TRBV5-1 combines with J gene TRBJ2-3; 8 positions agree with TRBD1. The CDR3 loop spans 16 amino acids. After removal of 0 bases from V and 4 bases from J, the junction contained 7 bases not matched to a gene. Looked up from germline, CDR1 is SGHRS and CDR2 is YFSETQ. Here the CDR3 DNA reads TGCGCCAGCAGCTTGGGTCGGGCAGGGGGCGCAGATACGCAGTATTTT. As protein: CASSLGRAGGADTQYF.

The V gene is TRBV7-2, the J gene TRBJ2-2, with 11 positions matching TRBD1. Germline CDR1 reads SGHTA; CDR2 reads FQGNSA. V was clipped by 3 bases and J by 5 bases; unmatched bases: 2. The CDR3 length is 15 residues. Written as DNA, the CDR3 is TGTGCCAGCAGCTTCGGGGACAGGGGGACCGGGGAGCTGTTTTTT. Residues: CASSFGDRGTGELFF.

The chain employs TRBV13 and TRBJ2-3; TRBD1 might be the D (6 bases). Germline CDR1 and CDR2: PRHDT and FYEKMQ (reference sequence). V was clipped by 5 bases and J by 6 bases, with 15 bases between them. This CDR3 comprises 14 residues. The DNA for the CDR3 is TGTGCCAGCAGCATCGGCGGACAGAGGGATACGCAGTATTTT. The encoded protein is CASSIGGQRDTQYF.

V gene TRBV7-2 combines with J gene TRBJ1-1; D is possibly TRBD1 (6 bases). The V gene's germline CDR1 is SGHTA and CDR2 FQGNSA. V shed 1 base and J shed 3 bases, with 12 bases lying between them. The CDR3 totals 15 residues. The CDR3 sequence: CASSLVRGADTEAFF. Here the CDR3 DNA reads TGTGCCAGCAGCTTAGTTAGGGGGGCCGACACTGAAGCTTTCTTT.

The chain joins TRBV5-1 to TRBJ1-2; 8 positions match TRBD1. Germline V gene sequence: CDR1 SGHRS, CDR2 YFSETQ. The CDR3 totals 17 residues. Germline trimming cut 0 bases from V and 3 bases from J; bases unmatched to any gene: 10. CDR3 region: CASSLEPHRRGHYGYTF. As DNA, the CDR3 is TGCGCCAGCAGCTTGGAGCCTCACCGCAGGGGGCACTATGGCTACACCTTC.

This clonotype was observed many times. This chain connects TRBV20-1 to TRBJ2-7, with 10 positions matching TRBD2. J lost 5 bases, V lost 2 bases, and 6 bases had no gene match. CDR1 is DFQATT, CDR2 SNEGSKA, per germline (reference sequence). This CDR3 is 14 amino acids long. The CDR3 loop is CSARRSGRSHEQYF. The CDR3 DNA reads TGCAGTGCTAGACGTAGCGGGAGGTCACACGAGCAGTACTTC.